A single sample is the source of the 29 T cell receptor beta chains below, sequenced in a study of response to subunit inactivated influenza vaccine. Each CDR3 protein gets one entry after TCRdb re-called the RT-PCR reads with MiXCR. The sample carries 450,000 to 500,000 distinct CDR3 sequences, approximately 9.9% recorded once. The sequenced sample was PBMCs from blood, obtained 40 to 50 days after vaccination. The receptors derive from a man in his fifties or sixties who received an inactivated influenza vaccine.

This chain links TRBV20-1 with TRBJ2-1; perhaps TRBD1 as D (5 bases). CDR3 length: 14 residues. Germline V CDR1 and CDR2: DFQATT, SNEGSKA (reference sequence). The germline V and J ends were trimmed by 0 bases and 8 bases, with 14 bases remaining between them. Here the CDR3 reads CSARDHSGLDEQFF. The DNA for the CDR3 is TGCAGTGCTAGAGATCATTCAGGGTTGGATGAGCAGTTCTTC.

The J gene is TRBJ2-5, the V gene TRBV6-1; D ambiguous. Germline V gives CDR1 MNHNS, CDR2 SASEGT. V lost 5 bases and J 2 bases, leaving 12 bases between the germline ends. There are 14 residues in the CDR3. CDR3 DNA sequence: TGTGCCAGCAGTCCCCGTGGGGTTCAAGAGACCCAGTACTTC. This gives the protein CASSPRGVQETQYF.

The chain has TRBV5-4 and TRBJ2-2; 8 bases map to TRBD1. Trimming removed 4 bases from V and 6 bases from J; junction bases left unmatched: 8. The germline gives CDR1 SGHNT, CDR2 YYREEE (reference sequence). The CDR3 totals 15 residues. CDR3 amino acids: CASSPRQGKAGELFF. CDR3 sequence (DNA): TGTGCCAGCAGCCCCCGACAGGGGAAGGCCGGGGAGCTGTTTTTT. The entire variable domain, with the rest obtained from reference TRBV5-4 and TRBJ2-2, is as follows: ETGVTQSPTHLIKTRGQQVTLRCSSQSGHNTVSWYQQALGQGPQFIFQYYREEENGRGNFPPRFSGLQFPNYSSELNVNALELDDSALYLCASSPRQGKAGELFFGEGSRLTVL.

This clonotype was observed a few times. This chain uses TRBV27 with TRBJ2-7; 12 bases align to TRBD2. The CDR3 extends over 17 amino acids. The germline gives CDR1 MNHEY, CDR2 SMNVEV (reference sequence). V lost 5 bases and J lost 3; bases outside the gene matches: 11. The CDR3 protein is CASSPNTGTSGFYEQYF. Here the CDR3 DNA reads TGTGCCAGCAGTCCAAATACCGGGACTAGCGGGTTCTACGAGCAGTACTTC.

The J gene is TRBJ2-1, the V gene TRBV7-2, with 8 bases identical to TRBD2. V lost 1 base and J lost 0; bases outside the gene matches: 2. CDR3 length equals 16 residues. Germline-derived CDR1 and CDR2 are SGHTA and FQGNSA. CDR3 loop: CASSLVSGISYNEQFF. The CDR3 region has the DNA TGTGCCAGCAGCTTAGTTAGCGGGATCTCCTACAATGAGCAGTTCTTC.

This clonotype was counted a few times. The rearrangement links TRBV20-1 to TRBJ2-2, with 7 bases aligning to TRBD1. The CDR3 consists of 14 residues. From germline, CDR1 is DFQATT and CDR2 SNEGSKA (reference sequence). V trimming: 8 bases; J trimming: 5 bases; junction bases outside the gene matches: 11. Here the CDR3 DNA reads TGCAGTATTCGAGACAGGGTGGGGACCGGGGAGCTGTTTTTT. Protein: CSIRDRVGTGELFF.

The chain joins TRBV18 to TRBJ2-7; D gene uncertain. In germline, CDR1 is KGHSH, CDR2 LQKENI. There are 16 residues in the CDR3. V was cut by 1 base and J by 0 bases, with 13 bases left in between. Here the CDR3 DNA reads TGTGCCAGCTCACCACTTACTGACGGAACCTCCTACGAGCAGTACTTC. Its protein product is CASSPLTDGTSYEQYF.

CDR3 nucleotides: TGCGCCAGCAGCCATAAGGGACAGGGTAATGAAAAACTGTTTTTT. It encodes CASSHKGQGNEKLFF. The chain links TRBV4-3 to TRBJ1-4, with 9 nucleotides matching TRBD1. CDR3 length: 15 residues. Germline V lookup: CDR1 LGHNA, CDR2 YSLEER. The V gene end was trimmed by 3 bases and the J gene end by 4 bases; junction bases not matched to a gene: 3.

This clonotype occurred a few times. The chain has TRBV20-1 and TRBJ2-7; 9 bases map to TRBD2. V lost 0 bases, J lost 7 bases, and 4 bases stayed unmatched. Germline V gene sequence: CDR1 DFQATT, CDR2 SNEGSKA (reference sequence). The CDR3 sequence is 13 residues long. The CDR3 protein is CSARDRGLAEQYF. The DNA of the CDR3 is TGCAGTGCTAGAGATCGGGGACTAGCTGAGCAGTACTTC.

The sample holds a few counts of this clonotype. The chain carries TRBV5-5 and TRBJ1-4; maybe TRBD1 (6 bases). Trimming cost V 2 bases and J 7 bases, with 12 bases left between them. Germline assignment: CDR1 SGHKS and CDR2 YYEKEE (reference sequence). The CDR3 contains 14 residues. CDR3 in amino acids: CASSLGGDAEKLFF. The CDR3 DNA is TGTGCCAGCAGCTTAGGGGGAGATGCTGAAAAACTGTTTTTT. Supplemented by reference TRBV5-5 and TRBJ1-4, the full variable domain reads DAGVTQSPTHLIKTRGQQVTLRCSPISGHKSVSWYQQVLGQGPQFIFQYYEKEERGRGNFPDRFSARQFPNYSSELNVNALLLGDSALYLCASSLGGDAEKLFFGSGTQLSVL.

The V call is TRBV2, the J call TRBJ2-3; D gene unclear. This CDR3 is built from 14 residues. CDR1 SNHLY and CDR2 FYNNEI come from the germline V gene. Trimming took off 3 bases at V and 2 bases at J, with 9 bases between the two ends. The CDR3 region is CASSEVSFTDTQYF. CDR3 nucleotides: TGTGCCAGCAGTGAGGTTTCTTTCACAGATACGCAGTATTTT.

The rearrangement uses TRBV7-2 and TRBJ2-1, with 8 positions matching TRBD1. Per the germline V gene, CDR1 is SGHTA and CDR2 is FQGNSA. The CDR3 sequence is 12 residues long. After removal of 5 bases from V and 12 bases from J, the junction contained 6 bases not matched to a gene. The CDR3 loop reads CASSRDRGGQFF. The CDR3 nucleotides are TGTGCCAGCAGCCGCGACAGGGGAGGGCAGTTCTTC.

This clonotype has a count of ten or more. This chain uses TRBV29-1 with TRBJ2-2, with 8 bases identical to TRBD1. The V gene end was trimmed by 6 bases and the J gene end by 8 bases; junction bases not matched to a gene: 14. The length of the CDR3 is 15 residues. Germline values: CDR1 SQVTM, CDR2 ANQGSEA. The CDR3 here is CSVPGQGAKTGELFF. CDR3 nucleotide sequence: TGCAGCGTCCCTGGACAGGGTGCGAAGACTGGGGAGCTGTTTTTT.

The sample holds many counts of this clonotype. This chain's CDR3 is CASTLMLGGLAGKVNEQFF. CDR3 DNA: TGTGCCAGCACCCTTATGTTGGGGGGACTAGCGGGAAAAGTGAATGAGCAGTTCTTC. The genes are TRBV11-2 and TRBJ2-1; 13 bases line up with TRBD2. In germline, CDR1 is SGHAT, CDR2 FQNNGV. The junction had 19 bases not matched to a gene; V was cut back by 7 bases and J by 7 bases. The CDR3 is made up of 19 amino acids. Drawing the rest from reference TRBV11-2 and TRBJ2-1, the complete variable domain is EAGVAQSPRYKIIEKRQSVAFWCNPISGHATLYWYQQILGQGPKLLIQFQNNGVVDDSQLPKDRFSAERLKGVDSTLKIQPAKLEDSAVYLCASTLMLGGLAGKVNEQFFGPGTRLTVL.

This clonotype was counted ten times or more. The CDR3 spells CSASSDIYNSPLHF. CDR3 sequence (DNA): TGCAGTGCTAGTTCTGACATCTACAATTCACCCCTCCACTTT. The chain joins TRBV20-1 to TRBJ1-6; the D is unclear. The ends were cut back, 3 bases at V and 7 bases at J, with 13 bases in the middle. CDR3 length: 14 residues. Germline V CDR1 and CDR2: DFQATT, SNEGSKA (reference sequence).

The chain combines TRBV12-3 or TRBV12-4 with TRBJ1-1; a weak D match, TRBD1 (5 bases). Trimming left V 2 bases short and J 10 bases short, with 8 bases between. The CDR3 has 11 amino acids. Here the CDR3 reads CASSLRGTAFF. DNA of the CDR3: TGTGCCAGCAGTTTACGAGGGACAGCTTTCTTT.

The chain couples TRBV29-1 to TRBJ1-1; D is ambiguous. The CDR3 runs 13 residues. In germline, CDR1 is SQVTM, CDR2 ANQGSEA. V was shortened by 4 bases and J by 2 bases, with 11 bases between the two germline ends. Here the CDR3 DNA reads TGCAGCGTTGTGGGGTTTCCCAACACTGAAGCTTTCTTT. Amino acids: CSVVGFPNTEAFF.

In its sample, this clonotype was seen many times. The rearrangement joins TRBV10-3 to TRBJ1-1; D is unclear. This CDR3 spans 14 amino acids. Germline CDR1 reads ENHRY; CDR2 reads SYGVKD. Trimming shortened V by 2 bases and J by 0 bases, and 7 bases separated the two germline ends. CDR3 protein: CAISEDTMNTEAFF. The CDR3 DNA reads TGTGCCATCAGTGAGGACACTATGAACACTGAAGCTTTCTTT.

This chain uses TRBV11-1 with TRBJ2-2; 15 bases are a match to TRBD2. CDR3 length: 18 residues. The J segment lost 7 bases and the V segment lost 3 bases, leaving 9 bases of the junction unmatched. Germline V gene data show CDR1 as SGHAT and CDR2 as FQDESV (reference sequence). The CDR3 reads CASSFRTSGRAPIGELFF. CDR3 bases: TGTGCCAGCAGCTTCCGGACTAGCGGGAGGGCCCCAATCGGGGAGCTGTTTTTT.

This clonotype has only a few counts. This chain connects TRBV29-1 to TRBJ1-3; D is uncertain. Germline V gives CDR1 SQVTM, CDR2 ANQGSEA. V lost 0 bases, J lost 4 bases, and 13 bases lay in between. The CDR3 runs 15 residues. The CDR3 nucleotides read TGCAGCGTTGAAGATCTCCTGACACTCGGAAACACCATATATTTT. Translated: CSVEDLLTLGNTIYF.

At least ten counts were recorded for this clonotype. The chain is built from TRBV5-5 and TRBJ2-2; D ambiguous. The V gene's germline CDR1 is SGHKS and CDR2 YYEKEE (reference sequence). Trimming pared 3 bases from V and 1 base from J, leaving 16 bases between. The CDR3 is 17 amino acids. This CDR3 is CASSYVGWLMNTGELFF. CDR3 nucleotides: TGTGCCAGCAGCTACGTGGGGTGGCTGATGAACACCGGGGAGCTGTTTTTT.

The chain has TRBV6-1 and TRBJ2-7; D unclear. Germline V gene data show CDR1 as MNHNS and CDR2 as SASEGT. The CDR3 length is 13 residues. V lost 2 bases to trimming and J lost 2 bases, with 7 bases between them. Here the CDR3 reads CASSEIGAYEQYF. Written as DNA, the CDR3 is TGTGCCAGCAGTGAAATCGGTGCCTACGAGCAGTACTTC.

This clonotype has more than one count but fewer than ten. The chain couples TRBV28 to TRBJ2-2; the match to TRBD1 covers 11 bases. The V and J ends lost 1 base and 6 bases, in that order; junction bases with no gene match: 4. CDR3 length: 16 amino acids. Germline CDR1 MDHEN, CDR2 SYDVKM. CDR3 coding DNA: TGTGCCAGCAGTTTATATTGGGACAGGGGGGCCGGGGAGCTGTTTTTT. Amino acid sequence: CASSLYWDRGAGELFF.

This clonotype was counted only a few times. The chain links TRBV7-2 to TRBJ2-1; unclear D gene. Deletions cut 4 bases from V and 0 bases from J, with 10 bases between. Germline CDR1 SGHTA, CDR2 FQGNSA. The CDR3 runs 15 residues. CDR3 sequence: CASSSYWSSYNEQFF. CDR3 nucleotide sequence: TGTGCCAGCAGCTCGTACTGGAGCTCCTACAATGAGCAGTTCTTC.

This clonotype turned up a few times. The J gene is TRBJ2-1, the V gene TRBV3-1; 8 nucleotides align to TRBD1. The germline gives CDR1 LGHDT, CDR2 YNNKEL (reference sequence). This CDR3 is 13 amino acids long. The V segment lost 4 bases and the J segment 6 bases; nucleotides outside the gene matches: 2. The chain's CDR3 is CASSPGGSNEQFF. The CDR3 DNA follows: TGTGCCAGCAGCCCAGGGGGCTCCAATGAGCAGTTCTTC.

The V and J genes are TRBV7-3 and TRBJ2-3; 8 bases align to TRBD2. The V and J ends lost 3 bases and 0 bases, in that order; junction bases with no gene match: 2. CDR3 length equals 15 residues. Germline loops: CDR1 SGHTA, CDR2 FQGTGA. This chain's CDR3 is CASSLTSVSTDTQYF. The CDR3 region has the DNA TGTGCCAGCAGCTTGACTAGCGTCAGCACAGATACGCAGTATTTT.

This clonotype was detected many times. The gene calls are TRBV27 and TRBJ2-7, with 10 bases fitting TRBD2. CDR1 is MNHEY and CDR2 is SMNVEV in the germline V gene (reference sequence). The V segment lost 0 bases and the J segment 5 bases; nucleotides outside the gene matches: 16. The CDR3 is 19 residues long. CDR3 nucleotides: TGTGCCAGCAGTTTATCGAGGCTAGCGGGAGACAAAAATCTTGACGAGCAGTACTTC. This sequence encodes CASSLSRLAGDKNLDEQYF.

This clonotype has only a few counts. V gene TRBV5-1 combines with J gene TRBJ1-3; maybe TRBD1 (5 bases). From germline, CDR1 is SGHRS and CDR2 YFSETQ. V dropped 0 bases and J dropped 1 base, with 11 bases sitting between them. The CDR3 is 16 residues long. CDR3: CASSLEVQGSGNTIYF. The CDR3 DNA reads TGCGCCAGCAGCTTGGAGGTCCAGGGATCTGGAAACACCATATATTTT.

J is TRBJ1-5 and V is TRBV20-1; the D is unclear. Looked up from germline, CDR1 is DFQATT and CDR2 is SNEGSKA (reference sequence). CDR3 length equals 12 residues. V lost 5 bases and J lost 1, with 6 bases in between. CDR3: CSAAKSNQPQHF. CDR3 sequence (DNA): TGCAGTGCTGCGAAAAGCAATCAGCCCCAGCATTTT.